The entry below gives a single T cell receptor (beta chain) sequence along with its context. The antigen remains unidentified. The record originates from a study of cytomegalovirus exposure and HLA in healthy donors. Study-wide background: Samples from HLA-typed donors yielded some 85 million unique TCRs in an early data release. Study-wide results and limits: In a later analysis, parvovirus B19, influenza, CMV and Epstein-Barr virus appeared linked to several top co-occurrence clusters. It was reported in a later analysis that an Asian-associated ancestry cluster showed fewer N-insertions than the approximately 670-donor mean. As immune exposure information, only CMV serostatus was available.

The PCR was carried out with 60 Vbeta primers and 13 Jbeta primers. The data were produced by immunoSEQ multiplex PCR, yet TCRdb's version contains in-frame clones alone and is incomplete. The sample includes about 210,000 clones, roughly 83% seen only once; the top ten take nearly 0.4%. Germline CDR1 and CDR2: MNHEY and SVGAGI. The CDR3 extends over 12 amino acids. Trimming removed 6 bases from V and 2 bases from J, with 8 bases in between. Sequenced sample: PBMCs. The clonotype originates from a male donor in good health and CMV-seropositive. J is TRBJ2-7 and V is TRBV6-5; tentative D call: TRBD1 (6 bases). The CDR3 DNA sequence: TGTGCCAGCAGCCGGGACACCTACGAGCAGTACTTC. It encodes CASSRDTYEQYF.